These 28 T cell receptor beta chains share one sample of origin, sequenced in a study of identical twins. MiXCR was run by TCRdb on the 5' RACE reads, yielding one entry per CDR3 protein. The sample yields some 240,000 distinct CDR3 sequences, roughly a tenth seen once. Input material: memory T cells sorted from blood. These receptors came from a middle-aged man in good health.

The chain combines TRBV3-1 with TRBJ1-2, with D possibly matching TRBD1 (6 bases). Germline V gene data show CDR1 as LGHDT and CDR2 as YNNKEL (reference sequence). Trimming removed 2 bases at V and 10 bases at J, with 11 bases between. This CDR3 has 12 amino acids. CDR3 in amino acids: CASSQTTGSYTF. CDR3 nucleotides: TGTGCCAGCAGCCAAACTACAGGGTCCTACACCTTC.

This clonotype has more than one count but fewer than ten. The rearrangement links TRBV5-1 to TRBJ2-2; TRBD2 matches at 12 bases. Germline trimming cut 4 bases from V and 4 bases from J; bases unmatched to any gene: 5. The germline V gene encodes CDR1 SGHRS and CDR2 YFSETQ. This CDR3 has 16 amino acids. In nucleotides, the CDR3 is TGCGCCAGCAGCAAGACTAGCGGGAGCGGCACCGGGGAGCTGTTTTTT. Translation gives CASSKTSGSGTGELFF. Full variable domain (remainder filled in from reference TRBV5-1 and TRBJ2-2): KAGVTQTPRYLIKTRGQQVTLSCSPISGHRSVSWYQQTPGQGLQFLFEYFSETQRNKGNFPGRFSGRQFSNSRSEMNVSTLELGDSALYLCASSKTSGSGTGELFFGEGSRLTVL.

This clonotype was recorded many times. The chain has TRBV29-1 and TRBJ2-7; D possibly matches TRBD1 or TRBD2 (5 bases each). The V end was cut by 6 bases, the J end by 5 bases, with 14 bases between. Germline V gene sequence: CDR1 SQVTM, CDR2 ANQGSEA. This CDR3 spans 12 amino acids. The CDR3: CSVERGSHEQYF. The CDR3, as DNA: TGCAGCGTCGAGAGGGGTAGCCACGAGCAGTACTTC.

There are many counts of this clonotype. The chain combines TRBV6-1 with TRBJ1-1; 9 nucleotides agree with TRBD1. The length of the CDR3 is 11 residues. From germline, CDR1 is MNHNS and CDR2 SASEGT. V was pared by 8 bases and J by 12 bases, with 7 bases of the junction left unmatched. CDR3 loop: CASQGGTGPFF. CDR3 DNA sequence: TGTGCCAGCCAGGGAGGGACAGGGCCTTTCTTT.

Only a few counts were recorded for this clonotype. The CDR3 here is CASSPRTGSSYNEQFF. DNA of the CDR3: TGTGCCAGCAGCCCCCGGACGGGTAGCTCCTACAATGAGCAGTTCTTC. The chain recombines TRBV9 with TRBJ2-1; D is uncertain. V was pared by 4 bases and J by 0 bases, with 14 bases between. Germline values: CDR1 SGDLS, CDR2 YYNGEE. The CDR3 runs 16 residues. The complete variable domain, with remaining parts taken from reference TRBV9 and TRBJ2-1, reads DSGVTQTPKHLITATGQRVTLRCSPRSGDLSVYWYQQSLDQGLQFLIQYYNGEERAKGNILERFSAQQFPDLHSELNLSSLELGDSALYFCASSPRTGSSYNEQFFGPGTRLTVL.

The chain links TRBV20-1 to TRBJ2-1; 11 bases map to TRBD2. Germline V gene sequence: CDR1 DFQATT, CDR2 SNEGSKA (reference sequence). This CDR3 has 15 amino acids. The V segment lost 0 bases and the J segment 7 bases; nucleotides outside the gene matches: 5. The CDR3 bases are TGCAGTGCTAGAGATGGTAGACTAGCGGGGAATGAGCAGTTCTTC. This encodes CSARDGRLAGNEQFF.

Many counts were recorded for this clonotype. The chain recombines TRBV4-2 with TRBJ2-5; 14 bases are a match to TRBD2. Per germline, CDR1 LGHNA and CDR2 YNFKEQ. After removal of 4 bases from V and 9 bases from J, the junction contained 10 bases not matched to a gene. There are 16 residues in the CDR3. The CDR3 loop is CASSREPLGLAGAQYF. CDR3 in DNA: TGTGCCAGCAGCCGGGAACCTCTGGGACTAGCGGGGGCCCAGTACTTC.

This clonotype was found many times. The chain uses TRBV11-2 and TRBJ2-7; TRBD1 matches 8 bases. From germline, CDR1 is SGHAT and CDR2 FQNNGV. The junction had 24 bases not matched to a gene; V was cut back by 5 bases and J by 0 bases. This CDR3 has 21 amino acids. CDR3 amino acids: CASSAYLRTGKDTNPSYEQYF. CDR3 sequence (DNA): TGTGCCAGCAGCGCTTACCTACGGACAGGGAAAGATACCAATCCCTCCTACGAGCAGTACTTC.

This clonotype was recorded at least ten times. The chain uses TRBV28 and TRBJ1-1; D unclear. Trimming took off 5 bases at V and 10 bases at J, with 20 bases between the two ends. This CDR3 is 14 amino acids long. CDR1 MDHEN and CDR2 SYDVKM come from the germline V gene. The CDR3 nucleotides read TGTGCCAGCAGTCTAACCCTCGGACCTTTCGGAGCTTTCTTT. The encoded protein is CASSLTLGPFGAFF.

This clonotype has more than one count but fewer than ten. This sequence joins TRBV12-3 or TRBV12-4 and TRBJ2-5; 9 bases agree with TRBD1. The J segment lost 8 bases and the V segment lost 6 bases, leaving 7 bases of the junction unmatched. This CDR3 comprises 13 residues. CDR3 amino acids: CASSSGTGITQYF. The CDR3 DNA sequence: TGTGCCAGCAGCTCCGGGACAGGGATCACCCAGTACTTC.

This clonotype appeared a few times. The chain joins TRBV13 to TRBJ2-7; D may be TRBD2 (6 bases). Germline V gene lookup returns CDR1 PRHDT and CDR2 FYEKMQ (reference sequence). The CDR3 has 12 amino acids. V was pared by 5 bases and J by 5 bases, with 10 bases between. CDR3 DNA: TGTGCCAGCAGCCCCGGGGGTGACGAGCAGTACTTC. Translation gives CASSPGGDEQYF.

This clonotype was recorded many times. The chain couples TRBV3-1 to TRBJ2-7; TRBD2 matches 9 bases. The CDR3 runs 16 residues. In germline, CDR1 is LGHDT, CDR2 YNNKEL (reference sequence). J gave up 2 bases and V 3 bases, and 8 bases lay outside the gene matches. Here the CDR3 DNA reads TGTGCCAGCAGCCACCGACTAGCGGCTTCCCCCTACGAGCAGTACTTC. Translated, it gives CASSHRLAASPYEQYF.

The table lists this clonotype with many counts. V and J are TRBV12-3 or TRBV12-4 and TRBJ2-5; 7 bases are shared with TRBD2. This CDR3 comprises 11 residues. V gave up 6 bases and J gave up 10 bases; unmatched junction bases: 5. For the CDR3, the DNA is TGTGCCAGCAGCCGGGCGGGGGACCAGTACTTC. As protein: CASSRAGDQYF.

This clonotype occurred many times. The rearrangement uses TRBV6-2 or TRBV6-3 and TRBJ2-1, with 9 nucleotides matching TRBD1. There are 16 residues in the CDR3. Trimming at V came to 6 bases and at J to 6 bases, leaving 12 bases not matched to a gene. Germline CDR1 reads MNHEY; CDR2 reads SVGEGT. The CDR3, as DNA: TGTGCCAGCAGCCCATATCGGACAGGGGTGGGCAATGAGCAGTTCTTC. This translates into CASSPYRTGVGNEQFF.

The CDR3 nucleotides are TGTGCCAGCAGCTTAGCTAGCGGGTCAGATACGCAGTATTTT. Translation gives CASSLASGSDTQYF. The chain joins TRBV7-8 to TRBJ2-3; TRBD2 matches 7 bases. The germline V gene has CDR1 SGHVS and CDR2 FQNEAQ. This CDR3 comprises 14 residues. V gave up 0 bases and J gave up 4 bases; unmatched junction bases: 1.

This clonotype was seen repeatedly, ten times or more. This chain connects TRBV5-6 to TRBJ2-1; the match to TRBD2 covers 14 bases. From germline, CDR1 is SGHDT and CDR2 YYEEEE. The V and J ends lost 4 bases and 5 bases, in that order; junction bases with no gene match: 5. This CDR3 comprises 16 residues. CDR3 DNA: TGTGCCAGCAGCAACCCGGGACTAGCGGGAGACAATGAGCAGTTCTTC. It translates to CASSNPGLAGDNEQFF.

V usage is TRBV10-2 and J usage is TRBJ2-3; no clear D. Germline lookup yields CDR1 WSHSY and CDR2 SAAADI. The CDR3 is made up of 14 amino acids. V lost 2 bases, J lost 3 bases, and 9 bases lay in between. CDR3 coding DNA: TGCGCCAGCAGTGAGGGGGTTCCGACAGATACGCAGTATTTT. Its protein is CASSEGVPTDTQYF.

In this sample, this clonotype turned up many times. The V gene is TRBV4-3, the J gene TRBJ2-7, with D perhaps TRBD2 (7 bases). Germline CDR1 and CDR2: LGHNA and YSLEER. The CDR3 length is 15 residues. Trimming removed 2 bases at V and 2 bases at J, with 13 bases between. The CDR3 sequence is CASSQKGGGTYEQYF. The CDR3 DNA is TGCGCCAGCAGCCAAAAGGGGGGGGGGACCTACGAGCAGTACTTC.

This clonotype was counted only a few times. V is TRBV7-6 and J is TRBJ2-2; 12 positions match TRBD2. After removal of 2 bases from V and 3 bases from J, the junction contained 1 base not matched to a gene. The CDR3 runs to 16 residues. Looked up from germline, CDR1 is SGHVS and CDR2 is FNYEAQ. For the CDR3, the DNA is TGTGCCAGCAGCTTAAGACTAGCGGGAGACACCGGGGAGCTGTTTTTT. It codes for CASSLRLAGDTGELFF.

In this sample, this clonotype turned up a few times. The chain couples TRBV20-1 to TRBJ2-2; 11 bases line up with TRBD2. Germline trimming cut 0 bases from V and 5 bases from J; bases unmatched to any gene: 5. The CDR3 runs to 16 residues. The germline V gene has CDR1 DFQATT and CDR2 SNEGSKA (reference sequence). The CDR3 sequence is CSARDSGGARTGELFF. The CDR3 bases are TGCAGTGCTAGAGATAGCGGGGGGGCTCGAACCGGGGAGCTGTTTTTT.

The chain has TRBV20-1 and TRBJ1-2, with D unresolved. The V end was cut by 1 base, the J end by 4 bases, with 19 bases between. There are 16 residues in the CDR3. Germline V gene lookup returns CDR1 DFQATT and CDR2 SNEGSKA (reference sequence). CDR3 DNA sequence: TGCAGTGCTAGAGGGCTTAGTCTGTTGAGTATCTATGGCTACACCTTC. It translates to CSARGLSLLSIYGYTF.

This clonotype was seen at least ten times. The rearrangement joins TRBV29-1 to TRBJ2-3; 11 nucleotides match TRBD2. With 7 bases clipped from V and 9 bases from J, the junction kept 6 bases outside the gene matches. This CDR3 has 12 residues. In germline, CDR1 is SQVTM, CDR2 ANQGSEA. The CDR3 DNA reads TGCAGCGCCGCGAGACTAGCGGGGACGCAGTATTTT. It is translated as CSAARLAGTQYF.

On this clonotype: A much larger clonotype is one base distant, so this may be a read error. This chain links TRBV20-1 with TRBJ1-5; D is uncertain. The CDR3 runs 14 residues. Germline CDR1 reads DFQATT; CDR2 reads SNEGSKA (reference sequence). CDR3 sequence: CGAREFPNNQPQHF. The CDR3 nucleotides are TGCGGTGCTAGGGAATTCCCGAACAATCAGCCCCAGCATTTT.

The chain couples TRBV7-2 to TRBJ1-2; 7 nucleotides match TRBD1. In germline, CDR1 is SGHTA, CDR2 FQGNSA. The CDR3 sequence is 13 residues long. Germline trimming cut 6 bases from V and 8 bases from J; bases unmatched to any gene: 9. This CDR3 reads CASRGQDLGGYTF. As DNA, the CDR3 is TGTGCCAGCAGAGGACAGGATCTAGGAGGCTACACCTTC.

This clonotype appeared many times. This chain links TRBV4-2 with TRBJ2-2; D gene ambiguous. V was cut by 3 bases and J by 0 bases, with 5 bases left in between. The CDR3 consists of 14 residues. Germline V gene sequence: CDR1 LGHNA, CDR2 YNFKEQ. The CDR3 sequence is CASSQHTNTGELFF. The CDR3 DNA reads TGTGCCAGCAGCCAGCACACGAACACCGGGGAGCTGTTTTTT.

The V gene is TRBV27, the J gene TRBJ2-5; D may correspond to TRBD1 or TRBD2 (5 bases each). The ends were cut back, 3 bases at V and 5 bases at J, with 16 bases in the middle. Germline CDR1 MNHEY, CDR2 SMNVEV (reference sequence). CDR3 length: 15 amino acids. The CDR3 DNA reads TGTGCCAGCAGTTTGGGTAGGGGACGGGGCGAGACCCAGTACTTC. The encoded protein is CASSLGRGRGETQYF.

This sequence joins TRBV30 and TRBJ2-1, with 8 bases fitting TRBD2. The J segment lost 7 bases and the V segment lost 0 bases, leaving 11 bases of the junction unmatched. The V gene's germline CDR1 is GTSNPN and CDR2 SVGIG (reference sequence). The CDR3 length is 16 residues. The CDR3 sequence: CAWSVLGAGEGNEQFF. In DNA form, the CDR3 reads TGTGCCTGGAGTGTACTAGGAGCGGGAGAGGGTAATGAGCAGTTCTTC.

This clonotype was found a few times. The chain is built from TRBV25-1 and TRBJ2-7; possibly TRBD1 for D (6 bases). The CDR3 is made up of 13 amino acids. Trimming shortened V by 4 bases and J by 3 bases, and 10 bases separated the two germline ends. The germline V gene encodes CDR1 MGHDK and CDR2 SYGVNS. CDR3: CASSGQALYEQYF. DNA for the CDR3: TGTGCCAGCAGTGGACAGGCCCTCTACGAGCAGTACTTC.